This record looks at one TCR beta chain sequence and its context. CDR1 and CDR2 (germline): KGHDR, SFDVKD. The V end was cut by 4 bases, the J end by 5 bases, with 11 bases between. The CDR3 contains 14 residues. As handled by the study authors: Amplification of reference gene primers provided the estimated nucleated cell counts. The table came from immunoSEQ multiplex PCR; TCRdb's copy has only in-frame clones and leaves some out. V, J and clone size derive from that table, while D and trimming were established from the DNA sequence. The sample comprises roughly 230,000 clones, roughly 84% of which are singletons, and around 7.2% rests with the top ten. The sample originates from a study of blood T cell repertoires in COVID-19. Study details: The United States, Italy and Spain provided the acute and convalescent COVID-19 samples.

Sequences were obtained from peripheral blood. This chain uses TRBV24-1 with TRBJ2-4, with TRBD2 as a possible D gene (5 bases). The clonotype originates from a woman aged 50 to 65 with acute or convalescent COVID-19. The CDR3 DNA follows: TGTGCCACCAGTGAAACTAGGAAGGAAAACATTCAGTACTTC. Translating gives CATSETRKENIQYF.